The source of this T cell receptor (beta chain) is a study of CD8 T cells in ankylosing spondylitis. Findings of the study overall: Characteristic, it appeared, of ankylosing spondylitis blood was a TCR beta motif of eight highly homologous variants. Earlier authors reported some of these motif variants in reactive arthritis synovial fluid and blood. Disease-linked clones were reportedly significantly enriched in matched ankylosing spondylitis synovial fluid.

V dropped 3 bases and J dropped 6 bases, with 15 bases sitting between them. CDR3 length equals 14 residues. Germline V CDR1 and CDR2: SGDLS, YYNGEE. In its sample, this clonotype was seen a few times. No antigen is known for it. Making the TCR beta libraries involved quantitative 5'-RACE with molecular barcodes. MiXCR was run by TCRdb on the 5' RACE reads, yielding one entry per CDR3 protein. The top ten clones hold 1% of a sample with approximately 440,000 distinct CDR3 sequences, 15% to 20% of them seen once. This chain joins TRBV9 and TRBJ1-1; a weak D match, TRBD1 (6 bases). Sequenced sample: blood, either unsorted or a sorted T cell fraction (not recorded which). This receptor was identified in a male donor with ankylosing spondylitis. CDR3 region: CASSAQQEGAEAFF. The CDR3 bases are TGTGCCAGCAGCGCCCAACAGGAGGGGGCTGAAGCTTTCTTT.